These 27 T cell receptor beta chains share one sample of origin, sequenced in a study of T cells in Graves' hyperthyroidism and ophthalmopathy. TCR beta CDR3 regions were amplified from RNA transcripts. Primed by the HTBI set, a first-round RT-PCR was run on the TCR CDR3. TCRdb itself ran the multiplex PCR reads through MiXCR, one entry per CDR3 protein. The sample includes approximately 560,000 distinct CDR3 sequences, approximately 15% of them seen just once. The sample consisted of blood. These receptors were taken from a woman aged 25 to 45 with Graves' hyperthyroidism.

The V call is TRBV27, the J call TRBJ2-5; the match to TRBD2 covers 15 bases. Germline lookup yields CDR1 MNHEY and CDR2 SMNVEV (reference sequence). The CDR3 extends over 19 amino acids. V was clipped by 4 bases and J by 5 bases; unmatched bases: 14. The CDR3 reads CASSSSRPGLAGGLETQYF. The DNA for the CDR3 is TGTGCCAGCAGTTCATCTCGCCCGGGACTAGCGGGAGGCTTGGAGACCCAGTACTTC.

This clonotype was seen repeatedly, ten times or more. The CDR3 region is CASSRQDYEQYF. For the CDR3, the DNA is TGTGCCAGCTCACGACAAGACTACGAGCAGTACTTC. V and J are TRBV18 and TRBJ2-7, with D unresolved. V lost 4 bases, J lost 3 bases, and 7 bases lay in between. The CDR3 is 12 amino acids. Per germline, CDR1 KGHSH and CDR2 LQKENI.

Only a few counts were recorded for this clonotype. V usage is TRBV15 and J usage is TRBJ2-7; D is uncertain. This CDR3 region has 19 residues. Trimming left V 3 bases short and J 1 base short, with 25 bases between. The germline gives CDR1 LNHNV, CDR2 YYDKDF (reference sequence). The CDR3 protein is CATSRGKVWRDAWSYEQYF. CDR3 DNA sequence: TGTGCCACCAGCAGGGGGAAAGTTTGGCGTGACGCTTGGTCCTACGAGCAGTACTTC.

This clonotype appeared a few times. The genes are TRBV20-1 and TRBJ1-6, with 7 bases fitting TRBD1. J lost 10 bases, V lost 6 bases, and 15 bases had no gene match. The CDR3 is made up of 15 amino acids. Per the germline V gene, CDR1 is DFQATT and CDR2 is SNEGSKA (reference sequence). CDR3 sequence reads: CSARAPDREESPLHF. In nucleotides, the CDR3 is TGCAGTGCCCGAGCCCCCGACAGGGAGGAATCACCCCTCCACTTT.

Concerning this clonotype itself: A much more abundant neighbour one base away suggests this may be a read error. This chain joins TRBV5-1 and TRBJ1-1; D is ambiguous. Trimming took off 4 bases at V and 0 bases at J, with 7 bases between the two ends. Germline-derived CDR1 and CDR2 are SGHRS and YFSETQ. The CDR3 has 13 residues. CDR3 in amino acids: CASSISMNTEAFF. CDR3 in DNA: TGCGCCAGCAGCATCTCAATGAACACTGAAGCTTTCTTT. Full variable domain (outside the CDR3, taken from reference TRBV5-1 and TRBJ1-1): KAGVTQTPRYLIKTRGQQVTLSCSPISGHRSVSWYQQTPGQGLQFLFEYFSETQRNKGNFPGRFSGRQFSNSRSEMNVSTLELGDSALYLCASSISMNTEAFFGQGTRLTVV.

This clonotype showed up just a few times. J is TRBJ2-3 and V is TRBV27; D assignment may be TRBD1 or TRBD2 (5 bases each). The length of the CDR3 is 18 residues. V shed 5 bases and J shed 1 base, with 22 bases lying between them. Germline CDR1 reads MNHEY; CDR2 reads SMNVEV (reference sequence). The CDR3 here is CASSPDKTNRGGTDTQYF. DNA of the CDR3: TGTGCCAGCAGTCCTGATAAAACTAACCGGGGCGGCACAGATACGCAGTATTTT.

At least ten counts were recorded for this clonotype. The V gene is TRBV6-1, the J gene TRBJ2-3, with D uncertain. V was cut by 7 bases and J by 5 bases, with 10 bases left in between. The CDR3 is 12 residues long. Germline lookup yields CDR1 MNHNS and CDR2 SASEGT. The CDR3 is CASMLRRDTQYF. The CDR3 bases are TGTGCCAGCATGTTGCGGCGAGATACGCAGTATTTT.

Notes on this clonotype: Just one base apart from a much larger clone, this may be a read error. The chain uses TRBV5-1 and TRBJ2-1, with 10 bases fitting TRBD2. Germline V gene data show CDR1 as SGHRS and CDR2 as YFSETQ. This CDR3 comprises 17 residues. The V and J ends lost 4 bases and 4 bases, in that order; junction bases with no gene match: 11. CDR3 DNA sequence: TGCGCCAGCAGCCCTCGACCAGCGGGAGGGGGTTACAATGAGCAGTTCTTC. Amino acid sequence: CASSPRPAGGGYNEQFF. Combining the CDR3 with reference TRBV5-1 and TRBJ2-1 gives the whole variable domain KAGVTQTPRYLIKTRGQQVTLSCSPISGHRSVSWYQQTPGQGLQFLFEYFSETQRNKGNFPGRFSGRQFSNSRSEMNVSTLELGDSALYLCASSPRPAGGGYNEQFFGPGTRLTVL.

Ten or more counts support this clonotype. The chain has TRBV28 and TRBJ2-2; TRBD2 matches at 11 bases. Germline values: CDR1 MDHEN, CDR2 SYDVKM. This CDR3 is 19 amino acids long. Trimming removed 3 bases from V and 1 base from J; junction bases left unmatched: 10. The CDR3 loop is CASSLELAGVARNTGELFF. Here the CDR3 DNA reads TGTGCCAGCAGTTTGGAACTAGCGGGAGTGGCTCGGAACACCGGGGAGCTGTTTTTT.

This clonotype was observed a handful of times. This chain links TRBV6-1 with TRBJ2-4, with 8 bases fitting TRBD2. The V and J ends lost 5 bases and 7 bases, in that order; junction bases with no gene match: 10. The CDR3 loop spans 15 amino acids. Per germline, CDR1 MNHNS and CDR2 SASEGT. The CDR3 loop reads CASSSLRLAGNIQYF. The CDR3 nucleotides are TGTGCCAGCAGTTCACTTCGGCTAGCGGGTAACATTCAGTACTTC.

The chain joins TRBV7-3 to TRBJ2-1; 13 positions match TRBD2. Germline values: CDR1 SGHTA, CDR2 FQGTGA. Unmatched junction bases numbered 12, after V lost 6 bases and J lost 10 bases. The CDR3 has 16 amino acids. The CDR3 DNA sequence: TGTGCCAGCAGTGCCGCCGGGACTAGCGGGGCAAGGGAGCAGTTCTTC. It yields the protein CASSAAGTSGAREQFF. Using reference TRBV7-3 and TRBJ2-1 for the parts outside the CDR3, the full variable domain is GAGVSQTPSNKVTEKGKYVELRCDPISGHTALYWYRQSLGQGPEFLIYFQGTGAADDSGLPNDRFFAVRPEGSVSTLKIQRTERGDSAVYLCASSAAGTSGAREQFFGPGTRLTVL.

This clonotype was detected ten times or more. The genes are TRBV27 and TRBJ1-6; 9 nucleotides agree with TRBD1. Per the germline V gene, CDR1 is MNHEY and CDR2 is SMNVEV (reference sequence). The CDR3 spans 14 residues. The junction had 2 bases not matched to a gene; V was cut back by 3 bases and J by 8 bases. Here the CDR3 reads CASSLGQGHSPLHF. In nucleotides, the CDR3 is TGTGCCAGCAGTTTGGGACAGGGACATTCACCCCTCCACTTT.

This clonotype was seen a handful of times. The chain employs TRBV5-1 and TRBJ1-1; the D gene is possibly TRBD1 (5 bases). CDR3 length equals 14 residues. Germline CDR1 SGHRS, CDR2 YFSETQ. Trimming took off 0 bases at V and 5 bases at J, with 11 bases between the two ends. CDR3 protein: CASSLEGTRTEAFF. The CDR3 DNA sequence: TGCGCCAGCAGCTTGGAGGGGACCCGGACTGAAGCTTTCTTT.

This clonotype has ten or more counts. This rearrangement joins TRBV12-3 or TRBV12-4 to TRBJ2-7; D is perhaps TRBD1 (6 bases). The CDR3 consists of 13 residues. V dropped 3 bases and J dropped 3 bases, with 9 bases sitting between them. The CDR3 coding sequence is TGTGCCAGCAGTTTTCGGGACAACTACGAGCAGTACTTC. Translating gives CASSFRDNYEQYF.

This clonotype has at least ten counts. The chain combines TRBV5-6 with TRBJ2-5; 8 bases map to TRBD1. Germline-derived CDR1 and CDR2 are SGHDT and YYEEEE. The CDR3 loop spans 14 amino acids. V shed 3 bases, J shed 3 bases, and the junction held 4 bases outside the gene matches. This chain's CDR3 is CASSSHRGKETQYF. The CDR3 DNA sequence: TGTGCCAGCAGCTCCCACAGGGGGAAAGAGACCCAGTACTTC.

This clonotype has at least ten counts. The chain is built from TRBV6-1 and TRBJ2-2; 8 bases are shared with TRBD2. The CDR3 runs 15 residues. The germline V gene encodes CDR1 MNHNS and CDR2 SASEGT. V shed 5 bases and J 6 bases; nucleotides not matched to a gene: 8. CDR3 in amino acids: CASSFSGSGPGELFF. The DNA for the CDR3 is TGTGCCAGCAGTTTCAGCGGGAGTGGTCCCGGGGAGCTGTTTTTT.

This clonotype has at least ten counts. The chain joins TRBV7-2 to TRBJ1-2; D uncertain. Deletions cut 6 bases from V and 1 base from J, with 12 bases between. The CDR3 is 14 residues long. The germline CDR1 and CDR2 sequences are SGHTA and FQGNSA. The CDR3 DNA sequence: TGTGCCAGCAGGGTTGACCCCCTTAACTATGGCTACACCTTC. This codes for CASRVDPLNYGYTF.

Worth noting for this clonotype: A single base separates this from a much larger clone, so it may be a read error. The final CDR3 position lacks the conserved phenylalanine or tryptophan, pointing to a likely read error. The chain joins TRBV10-3 to TRBJ1-1; no clear D gene. The germline V gene has CDR1 ENHRY and CDR2 SYGVKD. CDR3 length: 14 amino acids. Trimming pared 2 bases from V and 1 base from J, leaving 8 bases between. The CDR3 DNA reads TGTGCCATCAGTGAGACAAATACGAACACTGAAGCTTTCCTT. As protein: CAISETNTNTEAFL.

This chain uses TRBV4-1 with TRBJ1-5; no clear D. CDR3 length equals 16 residues. The germline V and J ends were trimmed by 0 bases and 2 bases, with 11 bases remaining between them. CDR1 is MGHRA, CDR2 YSYEKL, per germline. CDR3 amino acids: CASSQEGSGGNQPQHF. CDR3 coding DNA: TGCGCCAGCAGCCAAGAAGGGTCCGGTGGCAATCAGCCCCAGCATTTT.

This chain links TRBV10-3 with TRBJ2-3; D gene ambiguous. V was cut by 0 bases and J by 2 bases, with 9 bases left in between. The CDR3 loop spans 15 amino acids. Germline CDR1 ENHRY, CDR2 SYGVKD. CDR3 sequence reads: CAISESRPTTDTQYF. The CDR3 nucleotides are TGTGCCATCAGTGAGTCCCGGCCAACCACAGATACGCAGTATTTT.

J is TRBJ1-1 and V is TRBV6-2 or TRBV6-3; TRBD1 agrees at 10 bases. The trim removed 2 bases at V and 4 bases at J, leaving 13 bases unmatched. Looked up from germline, CDR1 is MNHEY and CDR2 is SVGEGT. This CDR3 has 18 amino acids. The CDR3 nucleotides read TGTGCCAGCAGTTACCTACGACAGGGGGCGGTGAGAGGCACTGAAGCTTTCTTT. Amino acids: CASSYLRQGAVRGTEAFF.

For this clonotype: This may come from a read error, since a much larger clone is one base off. This rearrangement joins TRBV12-3 or TRBV12-4 to TRBJ2-1; either TRBD1 or TRBD2 may supply D (5 bases each). The CDR3 extends over 15 amino acids. The CDR3 DNA sequence: TGTGCCAGCAGTTTAAGGGTTGGGACGGACAATGGGCAGTTCTTC. Its protein product is CASSLRVGTDNGQFF.

This clonotype was seen only a few times. J is TRBJ2-3 and V is TRBV5-1; 13 nucleotides agree with TRBD2. There are 16 residues in the CDR3. After removal of 4 bases from V and 4 bases from J, the junction contained 6 bases not matched to a gene. The V gene's germline CDR1 is SGHRS and CDR2 YFSETQ. CDR3 loop: CASSRTSGREADTQYF. Here the CDR3 DNA reads TGCGCCAGCAGCAGGACTAGCGGGAGAGAGGCAGATACGCAGTATTTT.

This clonotype appeared many times. The rearrangement uses TRBV7-9 and TRBJ2-5; TRBD1 aligns across 7 bases. CDR3 size: 14 residues. The ends lost 5 bases at V and 2 bases at J; junction bases unmatched: 5. Germline values: CDR1 SEHNR, CDR2 FQNEAQ (reference sequence). The CDR3 sequence: CASSLGTAQETQYF. CDR3 nucleotides: TGTGCCAGCAGCCTCGGGACAGCGCAAGAGACCCAGTACTTC.

V is TRBV25-1 and J is TRBJ2-6, with D unresolved. The V end lost 1 base, the J end lost 0 bases, and 10 bases lay between the germline ends. This CDR3 has 17 residues. Per germline, CDR1 MGHDK and CDR2 SYGVNS. The DNA of the CDR3 is TGTGCCAGCAGTGAATCCCCAGGTTCCTCTGGGGCCAACGTCCTGACTTTC. As protein: CASSESPGSSGANVLTF. Full variable domain (rest looked up from reference TRBV25-1 and TRBJ2-6): EADIYQTPRYLVIGTGKKITLECSQTMGHDKMYWYQQDPGMELHLIHYSYGVNSTEKGDLSSESTVSRIRTEHFPLTLESARPSHTSQYLCASSESPGSSGANVLTFGAGSRLTVL.

This clonotype was detected a few times. This chain links TRBV24-1 with TRBJ2-1; 10 nucleotides align to TRBD1. From germline, CDR1 is KGHDR and CDR2 SFDVKD. The CDR3 spans 17 residues. J was trimmed by 3 bases and V by 4 bases; bases with no gene match: 8. The CDR3 DNA sequence: TGTGCCACCAGTGACCGGGGACAGGGGCCCCACTACAATGAGCAGTTCTTC. Its translation: CATSDRGQGPHYNEQFF.

The table lists this clonotype with a few counts. This chain connects TRBV10-3 to TRBJ2-2, with TRBD2 as a possible D gene (6 bases). There are 15 residues in the CDR3. With 4 bases removed from V and 1 base from J, the gap between germline ends came to 10 bases. Germline assignment: CDR1 ENHRY and CDR2 SYGVKD. As DNA, the CDR3 is TGTGCCATCAGTGCGCGGGAACAGAACACCGGGGAGCTGTTTTTT. It codes for CAISAREQNTGELFF.